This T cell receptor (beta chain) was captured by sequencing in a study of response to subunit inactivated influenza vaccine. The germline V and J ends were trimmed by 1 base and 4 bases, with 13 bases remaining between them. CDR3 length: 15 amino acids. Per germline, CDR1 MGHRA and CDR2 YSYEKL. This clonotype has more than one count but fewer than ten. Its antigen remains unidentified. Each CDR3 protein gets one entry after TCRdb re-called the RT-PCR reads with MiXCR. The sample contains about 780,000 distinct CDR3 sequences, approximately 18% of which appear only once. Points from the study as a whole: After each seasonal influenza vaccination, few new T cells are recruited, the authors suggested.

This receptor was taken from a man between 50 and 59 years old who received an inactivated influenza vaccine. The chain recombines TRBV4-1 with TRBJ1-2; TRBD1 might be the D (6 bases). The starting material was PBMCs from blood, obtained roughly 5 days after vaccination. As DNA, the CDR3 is TGCGCCAGCAGCCAAGCCCTTACAGGGTTCTATGGCTACACCTTC. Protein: CASSQALTGFYGYTF.